These T cell receptor beta chains were read from a single sample in a study of control samples from healthy donors and cancer patients. Here immunoSEQ multiplex PCR was the method, and the copy in TCRdb shows in-frame clones only, minus some. The sample has roughly 130,000 clones, over 75% seen once. Sequencing was done on a sample of blood. The receptors here all came from a man aged 45-65 years in good health. The CDR3 runs from the conserved cysteine through the conserved F or W. The order of the fields is J gene, V gene, D gene, clone size, CDR3 DNA, CDR3 protein. A D gene is named only where the DNA matches it firmly. Some rows have no size entry. The others give once, few or many, or a class for an expanded clone.

TRBJ1-1	TRBV18	TRBD1	-	TGTGCCAGCTCACCACTACAGGGGGACACTGAAGCTTTCTTT	CASSPLQGDTEAFF
TRBJ1-5	TRBV30	-	-	TGTGCCTGGGAGGAGGGTCCTTATCAGCCCCAGCATTTT	CAWEEGPYQPQHF
TRBJ1-4	TRBV6-1	TRBD1	-	TGTGCCAGCAGTGAAGCGAGTACAGGGGGTCAAGAAAAACTGTTTTTT	CASSEASTGGQEKLFF
TRBJ2-2	TRBV25-1	TRBD1	few	TGTGCCAGCAGTGAATTTGGGACAGGAAACACCGGGGAGCTGTTTTTT	CASSEFGTGNTGELFF
TRBJ2-7	TRBV30	-	-	TGTGCCTGGACGCAACTAGCCGAGCAGTACTTC	CAWTQLAEQYF
TRBJ1-1	TRBV4-1	-	-	TGCGCCAGCAGCCAAAATTGGGGGTCATCCGACACTGAAGCTTTCTTT	CASSQNWGSSDTEAFF
TRBJ1-1	TRBV11-3	TRBD1	once	TGTGCCAGCAGACTCAGGGGGACGAACACTGAAGCTTTCTTT	CASRLRGTNTEAFF
TRBJ2-1	TRBV27	TRBD2	-	TGTGCCACCCATGAGGCGGGGGGCTGGGGTGAGCAGTTCTTC	CATHEAGGWGEQFF
TRBJ2-5	TRBV12-3/TRBV12-4	-	-	TGTGCCAGCATAGGGGGGGCCGGGACCCAGTACTTC	CASIGGAGTQYF
TRBJ2-2	TRBV6-1	TRBD2	-	TGTGCCAGCAGTGAAGGGTCTAGCGGGGGGGCCATCGGGGAGCTGTTTTTT	CASSEGSSGGAIGELFF
TRBJ2-2	TRBV6-5	-	-	TGTGCCAGCAGTTGGGGTATAAACACCGGGGAGCTGTTTTTT	CASSWGINTGELFF
TRBJ1-5	TRBV19	-	-	TGTGCCAGTAGTATAGCAGGGAGTAGCAATCAGCCCCAGCATTTT	CASSIAGSSNQPQHF
TRBJ1-1	TRBV19	TRBD1	-	TGTGCCAGTAGTACCCCCCAGACAGGGGTCGGAGCTTTCTTT	CASSTPQTGVGAFF
TRBJ2-1	TRBV13	TRBD1	-	TGTGCCAGCAGCTTAGCGGGACAGGGCGTAAATGAGCAGTTCTTC	CASSLAGQGVNEQFF
TRBJ2-2	TRBV4-1	-	once	TGCGCCAGCAGGGGGTTTACCGGGGAGCTGTTTTTT	CASRGFTGELFF
TRBJ1-1	TRBV5-1	-	-	TGCGCCAGCAGAAGGGACGGCACTGAAGCTTTCTTT	CASRRDGTEAFF
TRBJ1-2	TRBV5-1	TRBD1	-	TGCGCCAGCAGCTTGGACGGACAGGGGACCTATGGCTACACCTTC	CASSLDGQGTYGYTF
TRBJ2-5	TRBV3-1/TRBV3-2	-	-	TGTGCCAGCAGCCAAGCAGAGACCCAGTACTTC	CASSQAETQYF
TRBJ1-1	TRBV7-8	-	-	TGTGCCAGCAGCAGGGCGGTGAACACTGAAGCTTTCTTT	CASSRAVNTEAFF
TRBJ2-4	TRBV24-1	-	-	TGTGCCACCAGTGATTTGAGGGCGGACATTCAGTACTTC	CATSDLRADIQYF
TRBJ2-2	TRBV3-1/TRBV3-2	TRBD2	-	TGTGCCAGCAGGTCACCATCGGGGGGGGTGTACACCGGGGAGCTGTTTTTT	CASRSPSGGVYTGELFF
TRBJ2-7	TRBV6-6	-	-	TGTGCCAGCAAGGATCGGGACTCTTTCTACGAGCAGTACTTC	CASKDRDSFYEQYF
TRBJ1-5	TRBV15	TRBD1	-	TGTGCCACCAGCAAGACCCGTGGACAGGGGTATCAGCCCCAGCATTTT	CATSKTRGQGYQPQHF
TRBJ2-1	TRBV27	-	-	TGTGCCAGCTTACCGGCGGGGGCAAGCTCCTACAATGAGCAGTTCTTC	CASLPAGASSYNEQFF
TRBJ1-5	TRBV6-5	TRBD1	-	TGTGCCAGCAGTTTGGGACAGGGAGGCAATCAGCCCCAGCATTTT	CASSLGQGGNQPQHF
TRBJ1-3	TRBV7-9	-	-	TGTGCCAGCAGCTCAAAAAGTAGCTCTGGAAACACCATATATTTT	CASSSKSSSGNTIYF
TRBJ2-1	TRBV6-5	-	-	TGTGCCAGCAGTTACTCGAGATACCTACCCCAAGAGCAGTTCTTC	CASSYSRYLPQEQFF
TRBJ2-1	TRBV3-1/TRBV3-2	-	-	TGTGCCAGCAGCTCCCACGGGGGCAGGATGGGATACAATGAGCAGTTCTTC	CASSSHGGRMGYNEQFF
TRBJ1-1	TRBV5-1	TRBD1	-	TGCGCCAGCAGCTTGGGGACAGGGGGCACTGAAGCTTTCTTT	CASSLGTGGTEAFF
TRBJ1-1	TRBV12-3/TRBV12-4	-	-	TGTGCCTCCCGGGCCACATGGGACACTGAAGCTTTCTTT	CASRATWDTEAFF
TRBJ2-7	TRBV25-1	-	-	TGTGCCAGCAGCCCCGGGGGTCTGGACGAGCAGTACTTC	CASSPGGLDEQYF
TRBJ1-6	TRBV5-6	-	-	TGTGCCAGCACCAGGACTAGGAGTTCACCCCTCCACTTT	CASTRTRSSPLHF
TRBJ2-7	TRBV29-1	TRBD2	-	TGCAGCGTCGCCGGGACTAGCGGGGGGTATACCTACGAGCAGTACTTC	CSVAGTSGGYTYEQYF
TRBJ2-7	TRBV5-1	-	-	TGCGCCAGCAGCTTGATCGTCGGTTCCTACGAGCAGTACTTC	CASSLIVGSYEQYF
TRBJ1-3	TRBV5-1	TRBD1	-	TGCGCCAGCAGCCGGGGACAGATCTCTGGAAACACCATATATTTT	CASSRGQISGNTIYF